This is a list of T cell receptor beta chains from one sample in a study of radiation and T cells in renal cell carcinoma. TCRdb's copy holds only in-frame clones and misses some; the assay was immunoSEQ multiplex PCR. The table lists around 130,000 clones, approximately 80% of them singletons. The material sequenced was blood, taken from a patient whose treatment included radiotherapy and nephrectomy. Receptors originate from a woman aged 55-75 years with renal cell carcinoma. CDR3s include the opening cysteine and the closing phenylalanine or tryptophan. The D gene is left open where the match is weak. A row's size may be missing; if present it is once, few, many or a size class.

J gene: TRBJ1-2; V gene: TRBV5-4; D gene: TRBD1; clone size: NA; CDR3 DNA: TGTGCCAGCAGCTCTCCGGGACAGGGCCTCTATGGCTACACCTTC; CDR3 protein: CASSSPGQGLYGYTF
J gene: TRBJ1-5; V gene: TRBV15; D gene: TRBD1; clone size: NA; CDR3 DNA: TGTGCCACCAGCAGAGATCTCACAGGGGCTAGGGGAAATCAGCCCCAGCATTTT; CDR3 protein: CATSRDLTGARGNQPQHF
J gene: TRBJ1-1; V gene: TRBV4-2; D gene: NA; clone size: NA; CDR3 DNA: TGTGCCAGCAGCCCCCGCGAGAACACTGAAGCTTTCTTT; CDR3 protein: CASSPRENTEAFF
J gene: TRBJ2-5; V gene: TRBV2; D gene: NA; clone size: NA; CDR3 DNA: TGTGCCAGCAGTGGTGGACGGCTGGGAGAGACCCAGTACTTC; CDR3 protein: CASSGGRLGETQYF
J gene: TRBJ1-1; V gene: TRBV6-1; D gene: NA; clone size: NA; CDR3 DNA: TGTGCCAGCAGTCTGGACGGGAACACTGAAGCTTTCTTT; CDR3 protein: CASSLDGNTEAFF
J gene: TRBJ1-1; V gene: TRBV6-5; D gene: NA; clone size: NA; CDR3 DNA: TGTGCCAGCAGTCCCAGAGGAGGGGAGAACACTGAAGCTTTCTTT; CDR3 protein: CASSPRGGENTEAFF
J gene: TRBJ1-5; V gene: TRBV27; D gene: NA; clone size: few; CDR3 DNA: TGTGCCAGCAGTTTACGGTACGAGCCCCAGCATTTT; CDR3 protein: CASSLRYEPQHF
J gene: TRBJ2-5; V gene: TRBV7-2; D gene: NA; clone size: NA; CDR3 DNA: TGTGCCAGCAGCTTATCAGGACAGACCTCAGAGACCCAGTACTTC; CDR3 protein: CASSLSGQTSETQYF
J gene: TRBJ2-1; V gene: TRBV7-9; D gene: NA; clone size: NA; CDR3 DNA: TGTGCCAGCAGCTTAGCGTCTGGGGGCCGGGGTAATGAGCAGTTCTTC; CDR3 protein: CASSLASGGRGNEQFF
J gene: TRBJ1-1; V gene: TRBV25-1; D gene: NA; clone size: few; CDR3 DNA: TGTGCCAGCAGTGACCTAAGACAGGTGGTCACTGAAGCTTTCTTT; CDR3 protein: CASSDLRQVVTEAFF
J gene: TRBJ2-7; V gene: TRBV25-1; D gene: TRBD2; clone size: many; CDR3 DNA: TGTGCCAGCAGTGGGGGGACTAGCGTACCCTACGAGCAGTACTTC; CDR3 protein: CASSGGTSVPYEQYF
J gene: TRBJ2-3; V gene: TRBV4-3; D gene: TRBD2; clone size: NA; CDR3 DNA: TGCGCCAGCAGCACCTCCAACAGCGGGAGGGCCAGAGATACGCAGTATTTT; CDR3 protein: CASSTSNSGRARDTQYF
J gene: TRBJ1-2; V gene: TRBV19; D gene: NA; clone size: NA; CDR3 DNA: TGTGCCAGTAGTGTTTACACCAGGGAAAACTATGGCTACACCTTC; CDR3 protein: CASSVYTRENYGYTF
J gene: TRBJ1-3; V gene: TRBV7-3; D gene: NA; clone size: NA; CDR3 DNA: TGTGCCAGCAGCTTGTCCGGAGCTGGAAACACCATATATTTT; CDR3 protein: CASSLSGAGNTIYF
J gene: TRBJ1-1; V gene: TRBV4-1; D gene: TRBD1; clone size: NA; CDR3 DNA: TGCGCCAGCAGCCAGGTGAGGGGGCTCACTGAAGCTTTCTTT; CDR3 protein: CASSQVRGLTEAFF
J gene: TRBJ1-1; V gene: TRBV6-6; D gene: NA; clone size: NA; CDR3 DNA: TGTGCCAGCAGTTACTCATTGACACCAAACACTGAAGCTTTCTTT; CDR3 protein: CASSYSLTPNTEAFF
J gene: TRBJ2-2; V gene: TRBV5-4; D gene: TRBD1; clone size: NA; CDR3 DNA: TGTGCCAGCAGCTTAACAGGGGGCGACGGGGAGCTGTTTTTT; CDR3 protein: CASSLTGGDGELFF
J gene: TRBJ1-1; V gene: TRBV7-3; D gene: NA; clone size: NA; CDR3 DNA: TGTGCCAGCAGCTCGACCCGGAGCAGGGGAATTACTGAAGCTTTCTTT; CDR3 protein: CASSSTRSRGITEAFF
J gene: TRBJ2-2; V gene: TRBV9; D gene: NA; clone size: NA; CDR3 DNA: TGTGCCAGCAGCTTTCGGGCAACAGGGACCGGCACCGGGGAGCTGTTTTTT; CDR3 protein: CASSFRATGTGTGELFF
J gene: TRBJ1-1; V gene: TRBV10-2; D gene: NA; clone size: NA; CDR3 DNA: TGCGCCAGCAGTGTGGTGGGTGGAAGGGCTGAAGCTTTCTTT; CDR3 protein: CASSVVGGRAEAFF
J gene: TRBJ1-3; V gene: TRBV10-3; D gene: NA; clone size: NA; CDR3 DNA: TGTGCCATCAGCACGGGGGGAGGTGGAAACACCATATATTTT; CDR3 protein: CAISTGGGGNTIYF
J gene: TRBJ1-2; V gene: TRBV19; D gene: TRBD1; clone size: NA; CDR3 DNA: TGTGCCAGTAGTTTCGGACAGGGGATGGGCTATGGCTACACCTTC; CDR3 protein: CASSFGQGMGYGYTF
J gene: TRBJ2-2; V gene: TRBV29-1; D gene: NA; clone size: NA; CDR3 DNA: TGCAGCGTTGAAGAGGGGGCTGGGGAGCTGTTTTTT; CDR3 protein: CSVEEGAGELFF
J gene: TRBJ1-5; V gene: TRBV5-6; D gene: NA; clone size: NA; CDR3 DNA: TGTGCCAGCAGCTTGGGGAATCAGCCCCAGCATTTT; CDR3 protein: CASSLGNQPQHF
J gene: TRBJ1-2; V gene: TRBV11-2; D gene: TRBD1; clone size: NA; CDR3 DNA: TGTGCCAGCAGCACACAGGGGGCCTGGGGCTATGGCTACACCTTC; CDR3 protein: CASSTQGAWGYGYTF
J gene: TRBJ1-6; V gene: TRBV4-1; D gene: TRBD1; clone size: NA; CDR3 DNA: TGCGCCAGCAGCCAAGAAACAGGGGCCTTAAATTCACCCCTCCACTTT; CDR3 protein: CASSQETGALNSPLHF
J gene: TRBJ1-2; V gene: TRBV19; D gene: TRBD1; clone size: NA; CDR3 DNA: TGTGCCAGTAGTATAGAGGGCAGGGGGACGTATGGCTACACCTTC; CDR3 protein: CASSIEGRGTYGYTF
J gene: TRBJ1-5; V gene: TRBV20-1; D gene: NA; clone size: NA; CDR3 DNA: TGCAGTGCTCACGGGGTGCAGGCCCAGCATTTT; CDR3 protein: CSAHGVQAQHF